One sample yielded the 24 T cell receptor beta chains listed below, sequenced in a study of glioma-infiltrating T cells. The iRepertoire nested amplicon-rescue multiplex PCR amplified TCR alpha and beta CDR3s from RNA. TCRdb fed the multiplex PCR reads into MiXCR, producing one record per CDR3 protein. Here the sample spans around 120,000 distinct CDR3 sequences, 24% being singletons. Sequencing was carried out using glioma tissue, nonneoplastic brain tissue, or PBMCs (not recorded which). These receptors all come from a human donor with low-grade glioma or glioblastoma, undergoing nonglioma brain surgery, or in good health (not recorded which).

This clonotype appeared many times. V is TRBV27 and J is TRBJ2-3, with 8 bases lining up with TRBD2. Germline CDR1 reads MNHEY; CDR2 reads SMNVEV (reference sequence). Germline trimming cut 6 bases from V and 3 bases from J; bases unmatched to any gene: 5. The CDR3 extends over 14 amino acids. The CDR3 protein is CASSGRVVTDTQYF. The CDR3 DNA sequence: TGTGCCAGCAGCGGGAGGGTCGTAACAGATACGCAGTATTTT.

The V gene is TRBV27, the J gene TRBJ2-1; D is perhaps TRBD1 (5 bases). Trimming shortened V by 6 bases and J by 6 bases, and 21 bases separated the two germline ends. CDR3 length: 16 amino acids. Germline V gives CDR1 MNHEY, CDR2 SMNVEV (reference sequence). The CDR3 sequence: CASSSPGGQGVNEQFF. The CDR3 DNA sequence: TGTGCCAGCAGCTCCCCGGGTGGCCAGGGCGTCAATGAGCAGTTCTTC.

This clonotype was recorded a few times. V is TRBV19 and J is TRBJ1-5; D gene uncertain. The CDR3 totals 14 residues. The germline V gene has CDR1 LNHDA and CDR2 SQIVND (reference sequence). V was clipped by 3 bases and J by 6 bases, with 12 bases between them. CDR3 nucleotide sequence: TGTGCCAGTAGTATTCGGGGAGTCGCTCAGCCCCAGCATTTT. Residues: CASSIRGVAQPQHF.

The sample holds many counts of this clonotype. The chain combines TRBV24-1 with TRBJ1-5, with D unclear. V was pared by 4 bases and J by 8 bases, with 8 bases between. The CDR3 is 12 residues long. Germline CDR1 reads KGHDR; CDR2 reads SFDVKD. Written as DNA, the CDR3 is TGTGCCACCAGTGACTACCTGGAGCCCCAGCATTTT. This encodes CATSDYLEPQHF.

The gene calls are TRBV5-1 and TRBJ2-6; TRBD1 aligns across 9 bases. The CDR3 loop spans 19 amino acids. V lost 0 bases and J lost 0; bases outside the gene matches: 7. Germline V lookup: CDR1 SGHRS, CDR2 YFSETQ. The CDR3 DNA follows: TGCGCCAGCAGCTTGGGACAGGGGGGGATCAGCTCTGGGGCCAACGTCCTGACTTTC. Translation: CASSLGQGGISSGANVLTF.

The CDR3 region is CASSLQGDTIYF. The CDR3 DNA follows: TGTGCCAGCAGTCTACAGGGGGACACCATATATTTT. The chain links TRBV6-1 to TRBJ1-3; 8 nucleotides match TRBD1. The CDR3 runs 12 residues. CDR1 and CDR2 from the germline V gene are MNHNS and SASEGT. Trimming took 5 bases from V and 8 from J; bases not matched to a gene: 2.

The rearrangement uses TRBV5-1 and TRBJ1-1; 7 positions agree with TRBD1. Germline V gene sequence: CDR1 SGHRS, CDR2 YFSETQ. The CDR3 contains 15 residues. The V and J ends lost 0 bases and 4 bases, in that order; junction bases with no gene match: 6. The CDR3 sequence: CASSLAEGAITEAFF. The CDR3 region has the DNA TGCGCCAGCAGCTTGGCCGAGGGGGCTATCACTGAAGCTTTCTTT.

V and J are TRBV7-9 and TRBJ2-1; maybe TRBD1 (6 bases). Germline V gene data show CDR1 as SEHNR and CDR2 as FQNEAQ (reference sequence). V was clipped by 2 bases and J by 12 bases, with 14 bases between them. The CDR3 is 13 amino acids. The CDR3 DNA reads TGTGCCAGCAGCTTATACAGGGCTGAGGGGCAGTTCTTC. This codes for CASSLYRAEGQFF.

The chain links TRBV6-6 to TRBJ2-6; D is unresolved. This CDR3 region has 17 residues. V lost 0 bases to trimming and J lost 0 bases, with 9 bases between them. Germline CDR1 MNHNY, CDR2 SVGAGI (reference sequence). The CDR3 DNA follows: TGTGCCAGCAGTTACTCATTTATCCCCTCTGGGGCCAACGTCCTGACTTTC. The encoded protein is CASSYSFIPSGANVLTF.

This clonotype was recorded many times. This rearrangement joins TRBV7-2 to TRBJ2-2; D not resolved. The CDR3 loop spans 13 amino acids. V lost 5 bases and J 3 bases, leaving 7 bases between the germline ends. Looked up from germline, CDR1 is SGHTA and CDR2 is FQGNSA. The DNA of the CDR3 is TGTGCCAGCAGCCTAAAGTACACCGGGGAGCTGTTTTTT. This encodes CASSLKYTGELFF.

The rearrangement uses TRBV4-1 and TRBJ2-3; 8 bases agree with TRBD2. There are 16 residues in the CDR3. The J segment lost 4 bases and the V segment lost 3 bases, leaving 9 bases of the junction unmatched. Germline values: CDR1 MGHRA, CDR2 YSYEKL. Here the CDR3 DNA reads TGCGCCAGCAGCCACCCCGGGGGGGGAGGCGCAGATACGCAGTATTTT. Translation: CASSHPGGGGADTQYF.

This clonotype was observed many times. The V and J genes are TRBV6-1 and TRBJ1-5; 7 nucleotides match TRBD1. The trim removed 4 bases at V and 0 bases at J, leaving 3 bases unmatched. Germline lookup yields CDR1 MNHNS and CDR2 SASEGT. This CDR3 contains 15 residues. CDR3 residues: CASSGDRYSNQPQHF. The CDR3 bases are TGTGCCAGCAGTGGGGACAGATATAGCAATCAGCCCCAGCATTTT.

This clonotype has more than one count but fewer than ten. The chain has TRBV3-1 and TRBJ2-7; TRBD1 matches 8 bases. Unmatched junction bases numbered 3, after V lost 6 bases and J lost 2 bases. Germline V lookup: CDR1 LGHDT, CDR2 YNNKEL (reference sequence). CDR3 length equals 13 residues. CDR3 protein: CASRGQGTYEQYV. Here the CDR3 DNA reads TGTGCCAGCAGAGGACAGGGTACCTACGAGCAGTACGTC.

This rearrangement joins TRBV5-1 to TRBJ1-2; D possibly corresponds to TRBD1 (6 bases). With 1 base removed from V and 9 bases from J, the gap between germline ends came to 19 bases. The CDR3 has 15 residues. CDR1 and CDR2 from the germline V gene are SGHRS and YFSETQ. The CDR3 loop reads CASSLIGQINDSYTF. The CDR3 coding sequence is TGCGCCAGCAGCTTGATCGGACAGATCAACGATAGCTACACCTTC.

This clonotype has more than one count but fewer than ten. The chain is built from TRBV7-3 and TRBJ1-6; possibly TRBD1 for D (5 bases). The CDR3 is 18 residues long. Looked up from germline, CDR1 is SGHTA and CDR2 is FQGTGA. The V and J ends lost 5 bases and 10 bases respectively, with 27 bases between them. The CDR3 bases are TGTGCCAGCAGCATCCAACCCTCAGGGAGTGGTAGAGGATCACCCCTCCACTTT. Protein: CASSIQPSGSGRGSPLHF.

Notes on this clonotype: A much larger clone lies a single base off, so this may be a read error. CDR3 coding DNA: TGCAGTGCTAGTCCCTCCTATAATTCACCCATCCACTTT. Residues: CSASPSYNSPIHF. The chain joins TRBV20-1 to TRBJ1-6, with no clear D. This CDR3 is built from 13 residues. Germline V CDR1 and CDR2: DFQATT, SNEGSKA (reference sequence).

V is TRBV20-1 and J is TRBJ1-1; 8 bases are a match to TRBD1. V lost 0 bases and J lost 5; bases outside the gene matches: 8. This CDR3 is built from 15 residues. CDR1 is DFQATT and CDR2 is SNEGSKA in the germline V gene (reference sequence). The CDR3 bases are TGCAGTGCTAGAGATAGACGGCAGGGGGCAACTGAAGCTTTCTTT. It yields the protein CSARDRRQGATEAFF.

The chain has TRBV19 and TRBJ2-1; 7 positions match TRBD1. The germline V gene has CDR1 LNHDA and CDR2 SQIVND (reference sequence). This CDR3 contains 16 residues. V lost 6 bases, J lost 6 bases, and 14 bases stayed unmatched. The CDR3 coding sequence is TGTGCCAGTAGACCCGGGACAGTTCCCCTGGGCAATGAGCAGTTCTTC. This translates into CASRPGTVPLGNEQFF.

The genes are TRBV7-3 and TRBJ2-1; weak D call: TRBD1 (6 bases). Trimming shortened V by 4 bases and J by 6 bases, and 16 bases separated the two germline ends. This CDR3 comprises 15 residues. Germline CDR1 SGHTA, CDR2 FQGTGA. The CDR3 sequence is CASSSSPGTINEQFF. The CDR3 region has the DNA TGTGCCAGCAGCTCCTCGCCCGGGACAATCAATGAGCAGTTCTTC.

This clonotype was seen repeatedly, ten times or more. V gene TRBV27 combines with J gene TRBJ1-1; unclear D gene. Trimming stripped 6 bases from V and 1 base from J, with 9 bases between. Per germline, CDR1 MNHEY and CDR2 SMNVEV (reference sequence). CDR3 size: 13 residues. The CDR3 is CASSPLGNTEAFF. The CDR3 DNA reads TGTGCCAGCAGCCCGTTGGGGAACACTGAAGCTTTCTTT.

V usage is TRBV29-1 and J usage is TRBJ1-6; no firm D call. Germline V gene sequence: CDR1 SQVTM, CDR2 ANQGSEA. V dropped 6 bases and J dropped 0 bases, with 9 bases sitting between them. This CDR3 region has 14 residues. The CDR3 coding sequence is TGCAGCGTCCGGGGAGACTCCTATAATTCACCCCTCCACTTT. Translated, it gives CSVRGDSYNSPLHF.

This clonotype was counted only a few times. The rearrangement joins TRBV6-4 to TRBJ2-1, with TRBD1 matching 8 bases. In germline, CDR1 is MRHNA, CDR2 SNTAGT. This CDR3 comprises 13 residues. With V trimmed by 4 bases and J by 6 bases, 2 bases remained unmatched. The DNA of the CDR3 is TGTGCCAGCAGTGTTGACAGGGGCAATGAGCAGTTCTTC. The encoded protein is CASSVDRGNEQFF.

This rearrangement joins TRBV13 to TRBJ2-5, with 8 bases aligning to TRBD1. The V gene's germline CDR1 is PRHDT and CDR2 FYEKMQ (reference sequence). V trimming: 2 bases; J trimming: 2 bases; junction bases outside the gene matches: 4. The CDR3 sequence is 15 residues long. The CDR3: CASSLSGTGQETQYF. CDR3 coding DNA: TGTGCCAGCAGCTTATCCGGGACAGGACAAGAGACCCAGTACTTC.

The CDR3 loop is CASSSGTSGANVLTF. CDR3 nucleotides: TGTGCCAGCAGCAGTGGGACATCTGGGGCCAACGTCCTGACTTTC. The rearrangement links TRBV7-6 to TRBJ2-6; the D gene is possibly TRBD1 (6 bases). The CDR3 runs to 15 residues. Germline V lookup: CDR1 SGHVS, CDR2 FNYEAQ. The germline V and J ends were trimmed by 5 bases and 1 base, with 9 bases remaining between them.